This T cell receptor beta chain derives from a study of shared clonotypes between healthy human individuals (TCRdb year 2020). Looking at the study overall: The cohort included a few men and a couple of women between 18 and 49 years of age. Different laboratories and diverse techniques were used to prepare libraries and sequence TCR repertoires, to increase sequencing depth and limit assay-specific biases. Each donor's leukapheresis produced roughly between roughly 0.85 and 9.5 billion PBMCs. For each donor, three plates each were used for CD4 naive and CD4 memory, two plates were used for CD8 naive, and one plate was used for CD8 memory. Blood TCR repertoires of five healthy adults were deeply sequenced to estimate repertoire size and the extent of clonotype sharing between individuals.

As encoded in the germline V gene (reference sequence), CDR1 is MNHEY while CDR2 is SMNVEV. V was cut back by 7 bases and J by 4 bases, leaving a gap of 16 bases between them. The CDR3 holds 14 amino acids from the cysteine to the phenylalanine. CDR3 DNA is the only sequence kept; it has 42 bases, read in frame from the first base. Using the deep immunoSEQ assay, multiplex PCR amplified TCR CDR3 regions from genomic DNA. For each cell subset, the extracted genomic DNA was distributed evenly across all wells of several immunoSEQ 96-well plates, and each plate served as one replicate. For sorted subsets, approximately 190 ng of genomic DNA, equivalent to around 29,000 T cell genomes, went into each replicate PCR. Purified libraries were measured with a Qubit 3.0 fluorometer, size-checked on a Bioanalyzer 2100, and measured again with the KAPA Library Quantification kit. A separate single-read 150-cycle Illumina NextSeq 550 flow cell was used to sequence each immunoSEQ 96-well plate. Turning to the authors' computational methods: Because the immunoSEQ output held only junctional sequences and lacked quality scores, the filtering could not match the filtering applied to full-length reads. Sequences were annotated with PyIR, a Python wrapper for IgBLAST v1.9, using IMGT germline references to assign V/J genes and CDR3. Reads were filtered out if the reads had weak V/J assignments (E-value above 1e-6), no CDR3, stop codons, out-of-frame junctions, or ambiguous translated residues. V3J clonotypes were defined as sequences sharing an identical inferred V gene, J gene, and CDR3 amino acid sequence. Percentage overlap between repertoires was calculated by dividing the number of shared unique clonotypes by the size of the smaller repertoire. Richness of each repertoire was evaluated using RTK rarefaction, the Chao1 estimator, and Recon v2.1 estimates of unobserved clonotypes. Generation probabilities for all TCRbeta clonotypes obtained by the gDNA method from a few donors were computed using OLGA. Imported from immuneACCESS, the table was reduced by TCRdb to in-frame sequences with V and J called. These copies leave out some clones; in studies compared against another copy, an unresolved V gene accounts for under half, and the cause of the remainder is not known. The D gene and trimming were derived from the DNA, and the V and J assignments and clone size from that table. The sample records about 2,100,000 clones, under 95% of which are singletons. The ten largest clones represent roughly 1.7% of the sample.

What the research found in general, with its limitations: Pairwise subsampling indicated that sequencing depth was expected to affect the degree of clonotype sharing among donors. Sampling was limited to blood, and TCR repertoires in tissue likely differ from TCR repertoires in blood. Sharing across a few donors was observed for around 5% of naive CD4, 3% to 3.5% of naive CD8, roughly 2.3% of memory CD4, and about 0.4% of memory CD8 clonotypes. Naive subsets generally had larger estimated clonotype richness than memory subsets did. Compared with non-shared clonotypes, clonotypes shared by all four sorted-subset donors had higher generation probabilities. Incomplete sequencing was indicated by rarefaction of sorted-subset datasets, despite the large sequencing depth. The small number of donors limited the genetic and exposure-history diversity represented.

For the CD8 naive samples, CD45RO-negative cells were positively selected for CCR7, yielding a CD45RA+CCR7+ population from which TemRA cells were excluded. Healthy HIV-negative adults with no recently reported acute infections or vaccinations were included as donors. Only Caucasian adults living in Nashville, Tennessee, USA were represented among the donors. Blood was obtained by leukapheresis, after which PBMCs were separated by Ficoll-Histopaque density gradient centrifugation and cryopreserved in liquid nitrogen vapor phase. Analytical flow cytometry was used to check the purity and quantity of every magnetically sorted T cell population. Genomic DNA was isolated from every sorted fraction and measured by UV absorbance on a Nanodrop 2000c. Details on this clone: The target of this receptor is not known. No base-level quality is on record; no much larger clone is a single base apart.

The receptor was isolated from a man aged 18 to 35 in good health. Some clones in this sample may be carry-over from other donors' samples. Sequenced: naive CD8+ T cells from PBMCs. The cell subset or site label corresponds to: CD45RA+CCR7+. The rearrangement combines TRBV27 with TRBJ1-1; the D gene is possibly TRBD1, with 5 bases matching. The CDR3 region: CASTRGAGVTEAFF. The DNA is as follows: TGTGCCAGCACCCGGGGCGCGGGGGTCACTGAAGCTTTCTTT.